Each of the 19 T cell receptor beta chains below was sequenced from the same sample in a study of metastatic and nonmetastatic thyroid tumors. TCRdb re-called the PCR reads via MiXCR. The sample consists of 13,000 or so clones, 29% of them appearing once. No treatment had been given to any patient before thyroid surgery. The sample taken for sequencing was blood. Receptors originate from a female donor with papillary thyroid cancer or a benign thyroid nodule (not recorded which). Some clones in this sample may be carry-over from other donors' samples.

The rearrangement joins TRBV28 to TRBJ1-1, with D unresolved. The V end was cut by 7 bases, the J end by 1 base, with 16 bases between. This CDR3 region has 15 residues. The germline gives CDR1 MDHEN, CDR2 SYDVKM. In DNA form, the CDR3 reads TGTGCCAGCATTTATTCGTACCTGGGGAACACTGAAGCTTTCTTT. Translation gives CASIYSYLGNTEAFF.

By its share, this clone is medium-sized. The V gene is TRBV24-1, the J gene TRBJ2-7; TRBD1 matches at 9 bases. Germline lookup yields CDR1 KGHDR and CDR2 SFDVKD. Germline trimming cut 11 bases from V and 6 bases from J; bases unmatched to any gene: 4. The CDR3 is 11 residues long. The DNA for the CDR3 is TGTGCCATCGGACAGGGGAGCGAGCAGTACTTC. This sequence encodes CAIGQGSEQYF.

The rearrangement links TRBV9 to TRBJ2-7; 9 nucleotides agree with TRBD2. CDR1 is SGDLS and CDR2 is YYNGEE in the germline V gene. The V gene end was trimmed by 3 bases and the J gene end by 8 bases; junction bases not matched to a gene: 6. The CDR3 extends over 13 amino acids. DNA of the CDR3: TGTGCCAGCAGCGGCGGGGGGGCCATTCAGCAGTACTTC. The encoded protein is CASSGGGAIQQYF.

V and J are TRBV7-9 and TRBJ2-3; D is unclear. This CDR3 is 14 amino acids long. Trimming shortened V by 2 bases and J by 9 bases, and 15 bases separated the two germline ends. Germline CDR1 and CDR2: SEHNR and FQNEAQ (reference sequence). The CDR3 region is CASSLWESAETQYF. CDR3 sequence (DNA): TGTGCCAGCAGCTTATGGGAATCTGCGGAGACGCAGTATTTT.

With respect to this clone: The junction does not match germline at one end; this may be a read error. The V gene is TRBV5-1, the J gene TRBJ2-7, with D tentatively TRBD2 (6 bases). Germline V gives CDR1 SGHRS, CDR2 YFSETQ. The CDR3 sequence is 15 residues long. The CDR3 region has the DNA TGCGCCATCAGCTTGGCCCCGACTAGTTTTCGCGAGCAGTACTTC. Encoded protein: CAISLAPTSFREQYF.

The rearrangement joins TRBV20-1 to TRBJ2-1; 9 positions agree with TRBD1. Germline CDR1 reads DFQATT; CDR2 reads SNEGSKA (reference sequence). The length of the CDR3 is 15 residues. Losses at the gene ends were 0 bases for V and 8 bases for J; bases not matched to a gene: 8. Here the CDR3 reads CSARDPGQGSHEQFF. Written as DNA, the CDR3 is TGCAGTGCTAGAGATCCGGGACAGGGCTCCCATGAGCAGTTCTTC.

This clone was counted a few times. V gene TRBV9 combines with J gene TRBJ1-2, with no clear D. The germline V gene has CDR1 SGDLS and CDR2 YYNGEE. The CDR3 runs 12 residues. Trimming removed 3 bases at V and 7 bases at J, with 10 bases between. The DNA for the CDR3 is TGTGCCAGCAGCGATAATTCCGCTGGCTACACCTTC. Its translation is CASSDNSAGYTF.

This clone was detected only a few times. The chain uses TRBV6-1 and TRBJ2-1; D gene uncertain. V dropped 0 bases and J dropped 16 bases, with 13 bases sitting between them. This CDR3 has 12 residues. The germline gives CDR1 MNHNS, CDR2 SASEGT. CDR3 DNA sequence: TGTGCCAGCAGTGAAGCTAAGGATGAGCGCTTCTTC. Encoded protein: CASSEAKDERFF.

This clone qualifies as medium-sized. V and J are TRBV5-1 and TRBJ1-2; the D is unclear. The CDR3 is 13 amino acids. Germline assignment: CDR1 SGHRS and CDR2 YFSETQ. Trimming left V 0 bases short and J 10 bases short, with 13 bases between. The CDR3 DNA is TGCGCCAGCAGCTTGGCCGCCGAGGCTGTCTACACCTTC. Protein sequence: CASSLAAEAVYTF.

By share, this clone ranks as medium-sized. This chain connects TRBV7-9 to TRBJ1-3; D not certain. CDR1 is SEHNR and CDR2 is FQNEAQ in the germline V gene (reference sequence). This CDR3 region has 15 residues. In DNA form, the CDR3 reads TGTGCTATGCACTCGTCCCGTTACTCTGGAAACACCATATATTTT. It encodes CAMHSSRYSGNTIYF. Combining the CDR3 with reference TRBV7-9 and TRBJ1-3 gives the whole variable domain DTGVSQNPRHKITKRGQNVTFRCDPISEHNRLYWYRQTLGQGPEFLTYFQNEAQLEKSRLLSDRFSAERPKGSFSTLEIQRTEQGDSAMYLCAMHSSRYSGNTIYFGEGSWLTVV.

This clone is judged medium-sized. The sample carries other DNA sequences with the same CDR3. The rearrangement uses TRBV28 and TRBJ1-2; D might be TRBD1 (5 bases). Germline assignment: CDR1 MDHEN and CDR2 SYDVKM. This CDR3 has 11 amino acids. With 4 bases removed from V and 7 bases from J, the gap between germline ends came to 7 bases. The CDR3 DNA is TGTGCCAGCAGTTCCGGGGGTGGCTACACCTTC. Residues: CASSSGGGYTF.

By proportion, this clone is medium-sized. The chain recombines TRBV6-6 with TRBJ1-3; no firm D call. The CDR3 contains 16 residues. Trimming removed 3 bases from V and 0 bases from J, with 12 bases in between. CDR1 and CDR2 from the germline V gene are MNHNY and SVGAGI (reference sequence). The CDR3 nucleotides are TGTGCCAGCAGTTATAGAGGATCCTACTCTGGAAACACCATATATTTT. It encodes CASSYRGSYSGNTIYF.

The chain has TRBV6-2 or TRBV6-3 and TRBJ2-2, with 7 bases lining up with TRBD2. V was clipped by 11 bases and J by 9 bases; unmatched bases: 15. The CDR3 is 14 amino acids. CDR1 and CDR2 (germline): MNHEY, SVGEGT. The CDR3 DNA is TGTGCCGGACGCAGCGGGGCGTTCTCCCGGGAGCTGTTTTTT. The encoded protein is CAGRSGAFSRELFF.

The chain recombines TRBV11-3 with TRBJ2-1; D uncertain. The CDR3 is 12 residues long. Trimming shortened V by 5 bases and J by 9 bases, and 11 bases separated the two germline ends. Germline assignment: CDR1 SGHNT and CDR2 YENEEA. The CDR3 spells CASSPRKGEQFF. The CDR3 coding sequence is TGTGCCAGCAGCCCACGGAAGGGTGAGCAGTTCTTC.

The rearrangement uses TRBV19 and TRBJ1-5; D is undetermined. Trimming left V 2 bases short and J 4 bases short, with 9 bases between. This CDR3 region has 14 residues. Germline loops: CDR1 LNHDA, CDR2 SQIVND (reference sequence). This CDR3 reads CASSISGENQPQHF. For the CDR3, the DNA is TGTGCCAGTAGTATATCTGGGGAGAATCAGCCCCAGCATTTT.

There are many counts of this clone. The chain recombines TRBV3-1 with TRBJ2-5; D possibly corresponds to TRBD1 (6 bases). There are 16 residues in the CDR3. Trimming pared 0 bases from V and 1 base from J, leaving 12 bases between. The germline CDR1 and CDR2 sequences are LGHDT and YNNKEL (reference sequence). CDR3 residues: CASSQDPTGPQETQYF. The DNA for the CDR3 is TGTGCCAGCAGCCAAGATCCCACAGGGCCCCAAGAGACCCAGTACTTC.

The genes are TRBV11-3 and TRBJ2-2; D unclear. CDR1 and CDR2 from the germline V gene are SGHNT and YENEEA. This CDR3 is built from 13 residues. Trimming took off 2 bases at V and 4 bases at J, with 5 bases between the two ends. CDR3 DNA sequence: TGTGCCAGCAGCTTAAGCATCACCGGGGAGCTGTTTTTT. This codes for CASSLSITGELFF.

This clone has just a few counts. The chain combines TRBV13 with TRBJ1-2; 7 positions match TRBD1. Per the germline V gene, CDR1 is PRHDT and CDR2 is FYEKMQ (reference sequence). The CDR3 has 12 residues. The ends lost 5 bases at V and 6 bases at J; junction bases unmatched: 3. In nucleotides, the CDR3 is TGTGCCAGCAGCGACGGGACAGATGGCTACACCTTC. It encodes CASSDGTDGYTF.

The V gene is TRBV20-1, the J gene TRBJ2-3; 7 bases are a match to TRBD2. Germline V gene sequence: CDR1 DFQATT, CDR2 SNEGSKA (reference sequence). With V trimmed by 0 bases and J by 6 bases, 3 bases remained unmatched. The CDR3 runs 13 residues. The CDR3 DNA follows: TGCAGTGCTAGAGAGGCGGGGGTGGATACGCAGTATTTT. It yields the protein CSAREAGVDTQYF.